The 22 T cell receptor beta chains below all came from one sample that was sequenced in a study of T-cell memory formation after mild COVID-19. TCRdb re-analysed the 5' RACE reads in MiXCR, keeping a single row per CDR3 protein. The sample carries approximately 250,000 distinct CDR3 sequences, 16% recorded once. Sequenced material: PBMCs or a T cell subset sorted from them (not recorded which). The receptor source for this set is a man in his late teens or twenties who had mild COVID-19 (a few samples of this study predate the infection). Cell type and time point are not known.

This clonotype occurred a few times. The chain recombines TRBV12-3 or TRBV12-4 with TRBJ2-5; weak D call: TRBD2 (6 bases). V was pared by 8 bases and J by 2 bases, with 15 bases between. The CDR3 runs 14 residues. CDR3 protein: CASGPSDRQETQYF. For the CDR3, the DNA is TGTGCCAGCGGCCCTAGCGACCGTCAAGAGACCCAGTACTTC.

A few counts support this clonotype. The chain links TRBV7-3 to TRBJ2-3, with D possibly matching TRBD2 (6 bases). The V gene's germline CDR1 is SGHTA and CDR2 FQGTGA. V gave up 5 bases and J gave up 0 bases, with 15 bases separating them. The CDR3 is 16 residues long. CDR3 sequence reads: CASSLAPGVSTDTQYF. The CDR3 DNA is TGTGCCAGCAGCCTTGCGCCGGGGGTGAGCACAGATACGCAGTATTTT.

This clonotype has more than one count but fewer than ten. The chain's CDR3 is CSARDLSAEAFF. The CDR3 region has the DNA TGCAGTGCTAGAGATCTGAGTGCTGAAGCTTTCTTT. The gene calls are TRBV20-1 and TRBJ1-1, with D uncertain. Trimming cost V 0 bases and J 6 bases, with 8 bases left between them. The CDR3 loop spans 12 amino acids. CDR1 and CDR2 (germline): DFQATT, SNEGSKA (reference sequence).

This clonotype was found a few times. V and J are TRBV4-3 and TRBJ2-1; D call uncertain. This CDR3 comprises 13 residues. Germline V CDR1 and CDR2: LGHNA, YSLEER. V was cut by 0 bases and J by 9 bases, with 9 bases left in between. The CDR3 here is CASSQDLVSEQFF. As DNA, the CDR3 is TGCGCCAGCAGCCAAGATTTGGTTAGTGAGCAGTTCTTC.

This sequence joins TRBV12-3 or TRBV12-4 and TRBJ2-3; 7 bases match TRBD1. The V segment lost 3 bases and the J segment 3 bases; nucleotides outside the gene matches: 6. CDR3 length equals 15 residues. CDR3 bases: TGTGCCAGCAGTTTCGATGGCAGGGGGACAGATACGCAGTATTTT. Its translation: CASSFDGRGTDTQYF.

The genes are TRBV12-5 and TRBJ1-1; D ambiguous. Trimming pared 5 bases from V and 3 bases from J, leaving 7 bases between. The CDR3 consists of 12 residues. The germline V gene encodes CDR1 LGHNT and CDR2 FRNRAP. The CDR3 protein is CASGLGYTEAFF. The CDR3 DNA is TGTGCTAGTGGTCTGGGGTACACTGAAGCTTTCTTT.

The chain recombines TRBV2 with TRBJ1-2; the D is unclear. From germline, CDR1 is SNHLY and CDR2 FYNNEI. CDR3 length: 13 residues. Between the trimmed V and J ends, which lost 5 bases and 2 bases, there was a span of 9 bases. The CDR3 region has the DNA TGTGCCAGCAGTCAAACTTCAAACTATGGCTACACCTTC. Amino acids: CASSQTSNYGYTF.

The V call is TRBV7-3, the J call TRBJ1-5, with D tentatively TRBD1 (6 bases). The V and J ends lost 1 base and 1 base respectively, with 17 bases between them. This CDR3 is 18 amino acids long. Looked up from germline, CDR1 is SGHTA and CDR2 is FQGTGA. DNA for the CDR3: TGTGCCAGCAGCTTAATTCCCTGGACAGAGAAAAGCAATCAGCCCCAGCATTTT. It codes for CASSLIPWTEKSNQPQHF.

This clonotype has a handful of counts. The chain recombines TRBV10-3 with TRBJ2-2, with D possibly being TRBD2 (6 bases). The germline gives CDR1 ENHRY, CDR2 SYGVKD. This CDR3 comprises 12 residues. V was shortened by 8 bases and J by 5 bases, with 9 bases between the two germline ends. The CDR3: CAIAGITGELFF. The CDR3 DNA sequence: TGTGCCATCGCGGGGATTACCGGGGAGCTGTTTTTT.

This clonotype came up a few times. The chain joins TRBV5-1 to TRBJ1-1, with D possibly TRBD1 on 6 matching bases. The length of the CDR3 is 18 residues. V was cut by 3 bases and J by 1 base, with 22 bases left in between. CDR1 and CDR2 from the germline V gene are SGHRS and YFSETQ. The DNA of the CDR3 is TGCGCCAGCAGCTCGATGAGGACAGCCCTAGATGGGAACACTGAAGCTTTCTTT. Translated: CASSSMRTALDGNTEAFF.

There are a few counts of this clonotype. V and J are TRBV7-2 and TRBJ2-5; 7 bases match TRBD1. V lost 8 bases, J lost 4 bases, and 13 bases stayed unmatched. The CDR3 is 15 residues long. From germline, CDR1 is SGHTA and CDR2 FQGNSA. The CDR3 DNA reads as TGTGCCAGCGCCGGATCAGGGGGTCTAGGAGAGACCCAGTACTTC. Its translation is CASAGSGGLGETQYF.

This clonotype has just a few counts. The gene calls are TRBV28 and TRBJ1-6; D remains ambiguous. The CDR3 totals 14 residues. The germline gives CDR1 MDHEN, CDR2 SYDVKM. Trimming took off 6 bases at V and 4 bases at J, with 10 bases between the two ends. CDR3 bases: TGTGCCAGCAGCTTTGGCGGGTATAATTCACCCCTCCACTTT. It specifies CASSFGGYNSPLHF.

This clonotype was observed a handful of times. This sequence joins TRBV29-1 and TRBJ2-2; the D gene is possibly TRBD2 (5 bases). This CDR3 spans 15 amino acids. V was clipped by 5 bases and J by 0 bases, with 13 bases between them. The V gene's germline CDR1 is SQVTM and CDR2 ANQGSEA. CDR3 sequence: CSVRSGLANTGELFF. CDR3 sequence (DNA): TGCAGCGTTCGAAGCGGACTCGCGAACACCGGGGAGCTGTTTTTT.

This clonotype was counted at least ten times. This chain joins TRBV12-3 or TRBV12-4 and TRBJ1-5; 7 bases map to TRBD1. With V trimmed by 6 bases and J by 1 base, 6 bases remained unmatched. This CDR3 region has 15 residues. In nucleotides, the CDR3 is TGTGCCAGCAGGATCGGGACAGCCAGCAATCAGCCCCAGCATTTT. This translates into CASRIGTASNQPQHF.

This clonotype occurred a few times. CDR3 sequence reads: CASSKTGNTDTQYF. The CDR3 DNA follows: TGTGCCAGCAGCAAGACAGGGAACACAGATACGCAGTATTTT. The chain has TRBV7-2 and TRBJ2-3, with 7 bases fitting TRBD1. Losses at the gene ends were 5 bases for V and 2 bases for J; bases not matched to a gene: 4. Germline lookup yields CDR1 SGHTA and CDR2 FQGNSA. The CDR3 runs 14 residues.

This clonotype has just a few counts. The rearrangement uses TRBV5-1 and TRBJ2-2; no firm D call. V lost 2 bases and J lost 3, with 5 bases in between. Germline V lookup: CDR1 SGHRS, CDR2 YFSETQ. CDR3 size: 13 residues. CDR3 amino acids: CASSFPDTGELFF. The CDR3 nucleotides are TGCGCCAGCAGCTTCCCGGACACCGGGGAGCTGTTTTTT.

The V and J genes are TRBV20-1 and TRBJ2-2, with 9 bases matching TRBD2. The length of the CDR3 is 18 residues. Germline CDR1 and CDR2: DFQATT and SNEGSKA (reference sequence). V lost 0 bases to trimming and J lost 8 bases; unmatched junction nucleotides: 16. The CDR3 coding sequence is TGCAGTGCTAGAGATCGGGGTAGCGGGGGCCTGTTTGCTGGGGAGCTGTTTTTT. This translates into CSARDRGSGGLFAGELFF.

This rearrangement joins TRBV6-2 or TRBV6-3 to TRBJ1-4; 7 bases are shared with TRBD1. Germline V CDR1 and CDR2: MNHEY, SVGEGT. V lost 3 bases to trimming and J lost 10 bases; unmatched junction nucleotides: 8. CDR3 length: 14 residues. CDR3 nucleotide sequence: TGTGCCAGCAGTTATCAGGGGGATTCGCCAAAACTGTTTTTT. This codes for CASSYQGDSPKLFF.

V usage is TRBV5-6 and J usage is TRBJ2-3, with a possible D match to TRBD1 (5 bases). The length of the CDR3 is 14 residues. Trimming pared 0 bases from V and 1 base from J, leaving 6 bases between. Germline-derived CDR1 and CDR2 are SGHDT and YYEEEE. The CDR3 region has the DNA TGTGCCAGCAGCTTGGAGACAGGCACAGATACGCAGTATTTT. It specifies CASSLETGTDTQYF.

The rearrangement joins TRBV27 to TRBJ1-4, with no clear D. The CDR3 is 16 amino acids. V gave up 4 bases and J gave up 8 bases, with 20 bases separating them. Germline values: CDR1 MNHEY, CDR2 SMNVEV (reference sequence). CDR3 in amino acids: CASSSIMGLLREKLFF. DNA for the CDR3: TGTGCCAGCAGTTCGATAATGGGGTTATTACGCGAAAAACTGTTTTTT.

In its sample, this clonotype was seen a few times. The chain couples TRBV4-1 to TRBJ1-3; D unresolved. The CDR3 sequence is 13 residues long. The germline gives CDR1 MGHRA, CDR2 YSYEKL. V dropped 2 bases and J dropped 5 bases, with 7 bases sitting between them. CDR3 amino acids: CASSQNLRNTIYF. The CDR3 DNA reads as TGCGCCAGCAGCCAAAACCTTAGAAACACCATATATTTT.

This clonotype appeared a few times. The CDR3 region is CASGQGPAGNTEAFF. DNA of the CDR3: TGTGCCAGCGGACAAGGGCCCGCGGGGAACACTGAAGCTTTCTTT. The chain couples TRBV27 to TRBJ1-1, with D possibly TRBD1 on 5 matching bases. The CDR3 consists of 15 residues. The germline CDR1 and CDR2 sequences are MNHEY and SMNVEV (reference sequence). Trimming took off 8 bases at V and 1 base at J, with 17 bases between the two ends.